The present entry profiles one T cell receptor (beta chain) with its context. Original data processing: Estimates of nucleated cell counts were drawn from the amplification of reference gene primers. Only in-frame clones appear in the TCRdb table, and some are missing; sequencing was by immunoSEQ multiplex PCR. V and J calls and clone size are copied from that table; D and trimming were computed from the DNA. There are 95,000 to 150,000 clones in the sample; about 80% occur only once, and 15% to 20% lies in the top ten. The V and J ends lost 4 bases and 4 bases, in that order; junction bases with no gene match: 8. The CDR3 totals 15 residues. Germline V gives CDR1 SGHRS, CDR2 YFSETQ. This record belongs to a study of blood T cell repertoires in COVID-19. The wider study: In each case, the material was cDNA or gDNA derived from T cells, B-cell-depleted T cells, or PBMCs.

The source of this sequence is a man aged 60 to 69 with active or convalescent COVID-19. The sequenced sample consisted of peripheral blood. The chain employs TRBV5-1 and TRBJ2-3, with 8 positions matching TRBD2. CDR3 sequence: CASSSPRGEADTQYF. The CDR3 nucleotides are TGCGCCAGCAGCAGCCCGCGGGGGGAAGCAGATACGCAGTATTTT.